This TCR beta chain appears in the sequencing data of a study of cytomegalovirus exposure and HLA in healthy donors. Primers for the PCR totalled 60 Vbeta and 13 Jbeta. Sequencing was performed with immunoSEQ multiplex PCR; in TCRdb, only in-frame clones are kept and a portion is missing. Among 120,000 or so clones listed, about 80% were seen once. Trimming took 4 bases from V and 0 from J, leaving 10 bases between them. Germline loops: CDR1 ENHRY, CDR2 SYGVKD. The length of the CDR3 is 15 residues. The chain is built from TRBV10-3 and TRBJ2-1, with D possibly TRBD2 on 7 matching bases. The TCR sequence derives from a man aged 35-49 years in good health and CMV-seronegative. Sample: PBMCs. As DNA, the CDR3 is TGTGCCATCAGTGGCGGGGGCCTCTCCTACAATGAGCAGTTCTTC. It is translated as CAISGGGLSYNEQFF.